This T cell receptor beta chain was retrieved from a study of blood T cell repertoires in COVID-19. Study-wide background: Sources were T cells, B-cell-depleted T cells, or PBMCs; the material itself was cDNA or gDNA.

Recruitment covered about two dozen US areas and drew participants whose ages spanned roughly 18 to 100 years. Allocation to cohorts depended on clinical history reported by the participants. In the study's own analysis: For nucleated cells, counts were estimated from reference gene primer amplification. Only in-frame clones appear in the TCRdb table, and some are missing; sequencing was by immunoSEQ multiplex PCR. V, J and clone size derive from that table, while D and trimming were established from the DNA sequence. The sample lists about 280,000 clones, 85% to 90% seen once, with approximately 4% in the top ten. This clonotype was obtained from a woman younger than 45 with acute COVID-19. Sequencing was done on a sample of PBMCs or T cells enriched from blood (not recorded which).

CDR3 nucleotides: TGTGCCAGCAGTGCCTACCAGGGGGCTGGCACAGATACGCAGTATTTT. Translating gives CASSAYQGAGTDTQYF. V and J are TRBV6-1 and TRBJ2-3, with TRBD1 matching 8 bases. Germline V CDR1 and CDR2: MNHNS, SASEGT. The trim removed 4 bases at V and 1 base at J, leaving 7 bases unmatched. The CDR3 runs to 16 residues.